This note documents a single TCR beta chain sequence. Its specificity is unknown. This entry belongs to a study of T cell repertoires in cytomegalovirus infection. Whole-study context: It can be stated that public TCR beta signatures indicated CMV infection as well as a matching HLA type.

TCRdb called the reads again in MiXCR, with one record for every CDR3 protein. The sample lists 200,000 to 300,000 distinct CDR3 sequences; approximately 9.2% were seen once. The CDR3 spans 15 residues. Germline values: CDR1 SGHVS, CDR2 FNYEAQ. Germline trimming cut 5 bases from V and 3 bases from J; bases unmatched to any gene: 7. Study conclusions and caveats: Identification of carriers of CMV plus the relevant HLA was performed using cumulative public TCR beta family frequency. In two of eight donors, the top clonotype was HLA-C-restricted CMV-specific.

Sequencing input: PBMCs. J is TRBJ2-1 and V is TRBV7-6; 7 bases fit TRBD1. This sequence originates from a human donor in good health (CMV status not recorded). Some clones in this sample may be carry-over from other donors' samples. This chain's CDR3 is CASSPRTGLYNEQFF. The CDR3, as DNA: TGTGCCAGCAGCCCAAGGACAGGTCTCTACAATGAGCAGTTCTTC.